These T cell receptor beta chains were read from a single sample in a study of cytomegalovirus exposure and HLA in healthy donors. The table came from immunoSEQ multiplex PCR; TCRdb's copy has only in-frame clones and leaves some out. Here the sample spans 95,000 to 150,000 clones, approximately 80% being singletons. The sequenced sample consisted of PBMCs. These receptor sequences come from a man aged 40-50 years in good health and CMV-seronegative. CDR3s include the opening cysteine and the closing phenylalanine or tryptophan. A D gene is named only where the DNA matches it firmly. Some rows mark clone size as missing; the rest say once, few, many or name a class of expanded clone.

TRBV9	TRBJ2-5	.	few	CASSGNPQETQYF	TGTGCCAGCTCGGGTAACCCCCAAGAGACCCAGTACTTC
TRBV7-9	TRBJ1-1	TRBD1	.	CASSPGGTGKTEAFF	TGTGCCAGCAGCCCGGGGGGGACAGGGAAGACTGAAGCTTTCTTT
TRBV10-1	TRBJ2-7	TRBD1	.	CASSESQGKEYEQYF	TGCGCCAGCAGTGAGTCACAGGGGAAGGAGTACGAGCAGTACTTC
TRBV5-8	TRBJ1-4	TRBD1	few	CASSDGTGMWEKLFF	TGTGCCAGCAGCGACGGGACAGGGATGTGGGAAAAACTGTTTTTT
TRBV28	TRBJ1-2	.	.	CASSSAGIIGGYTF	TGTGCCAGCAGTTCGGCAGGGATAATTGGTGGCTACACCTTC
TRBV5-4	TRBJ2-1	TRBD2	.	CASSGPRDYGSNEQFF	TGTGCCAGCAGCGGACCCCGGGACTACGGGAGCAATGAGCAGTTCTTC
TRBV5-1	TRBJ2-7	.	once	CASSLSWGLSSYEQYF	TGCGCCAGCAGCTTGTCCTGGGGCCTGAGCTCCTACGAGCAGTACTTC
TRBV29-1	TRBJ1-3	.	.	CSVEDSLSGNTIYF	TGCAGCGTCGAAGACAGTCTCTCTGGAAACACCATATATTTT
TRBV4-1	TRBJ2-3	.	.	CASSQDRGDTQYF	TGCGCCAGCAGCCAAGATAGGGGTGATACGCAGTATTTT
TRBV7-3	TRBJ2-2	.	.	CASSVVLTGELFF	TGTGCCAGCAGCGTAGTGTTGACCGGGGAGCTGTTTTTT
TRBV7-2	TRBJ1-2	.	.	CASSLDDRGGYTF	TGTGCCAGCAGCTTAGATGATAGGGGTGGCTACACCTTC
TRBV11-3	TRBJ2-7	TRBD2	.	CASSSGGGAREQYF	TGTGCCAGCAGCTCGGGCGGGGGGGCCCGCGAGCAGTACTTC
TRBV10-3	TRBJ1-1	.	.	CAISPPGMNTEAFF	TGTGCCATCAGTCCCCCTGGCATGAACACTGAAGCTTTCTTT
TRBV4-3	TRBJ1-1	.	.	CASSSQGNTEAFF	TGCGCCAGCAGCTCACAGGGGAACACTGAAGCTTTCTTT
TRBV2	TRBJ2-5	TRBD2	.	CASSGTSGGLPYGQYF	TGTGCCAGCTCCGGGACTAGCGGGGGCCTACCCTACGGACAGTACTTC
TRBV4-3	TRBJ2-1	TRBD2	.	CASSQDPSGHNEQFF	TGCGCCAGCAGCCAAGATCCTAGCGGGCACAATGAGCAGTTCTTC
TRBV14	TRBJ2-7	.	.	CASSQVQGRGEQYF	TGTGCCAGCAGCCAAGTACAGGGTAGAGGCGAGCAGTACTTC
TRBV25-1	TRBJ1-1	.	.	CASRRNTGSRFGTEAFF	TGTGCCAGCAGGCGTAACACAGGGAGTCGGTTTGGGACTGAAGCTTTCTTT
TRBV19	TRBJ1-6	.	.	CASRPGSSYNSPLHF	TGTGCCAGTCGGCCCGGGAGCTCCTATAATTCACCCCTCCACTTT
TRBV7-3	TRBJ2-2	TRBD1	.	CASSLRTGDTGELFF	TGTGCCAGCAGCTTGAGGACAGGGGACACCGGGGAGCTGTTTTTT
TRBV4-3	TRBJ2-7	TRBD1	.	CASSPSLIRQGTSYEQYF	TGCGCCAGCAGCCCTTCTTTAATCAGACAGGGGACCTCCTACGAGCAGTACTTC
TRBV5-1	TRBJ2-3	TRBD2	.	CASSLSAGGVPYTQYF	TGCGCCAGCAGCTTGTCGGCGGGGGGCGTTCCATATACGCAGTATTTT
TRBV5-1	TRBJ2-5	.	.	CASRREDTQYF	TGCGCCAGCAGACGGGAAGATACCCAGTACTTC
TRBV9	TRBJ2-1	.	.	CASSVEGGDEQFF	TGTGCCAGCAGCGTGGAGGGGGGGGATGAGCAGTTCTTC
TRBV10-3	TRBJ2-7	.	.	CAIKSSTAEQYF	TGTGCCATCAAATCGTCAACAGCTGAGCAGTACTTC
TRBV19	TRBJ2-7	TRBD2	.	CASSFSGGSSYEQYF	TGTGCCAGTAGTTTCTCCGGGGGGTCGTCCTACGAGCAGTACTTC
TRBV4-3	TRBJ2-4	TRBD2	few	CASSQDRTSGWNSQYF	TGCGCCAGCAGCCAAGATCGGACTAGCGGGTGGAACAGTCAGTACTTC
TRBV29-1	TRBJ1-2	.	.	CSVRRGYGYTF	TGCAGCGTTCGAAGAGGGTATGGCTACACCTTC
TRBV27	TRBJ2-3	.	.	CASSLGARTDTQYF	TGTGCCAGCAGTTTAGGGGCACGCACAGATACGCAGTATTTT
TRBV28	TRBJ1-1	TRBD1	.	CASSLQGALGTEAFF	TGTGCCAGCAGTTTACAGGGGGCATTGGGTACTGAAGCTTTCTTT
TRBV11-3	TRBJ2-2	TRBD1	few	CASSSQDRAHTGELFF	TGTGCCAGCAGCTCACAGGACAGGGCACACACCGGGGAGCTGTTTTTT
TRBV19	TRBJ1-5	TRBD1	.	CASSGEGQGRTQHF	TGTGCCAGTAGTGGGGAGGGACAGGGTAGGACCCAGCATTTT
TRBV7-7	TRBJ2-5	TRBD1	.	CASSPDPGQRETQYF	TGTGCCAGCAGCCCTGACCCGGGACAGAGAGAGACCCAGTACTTC
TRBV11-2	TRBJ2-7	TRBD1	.	CASRLTSGQGPEQYF	TGTGCCAGCAGGCTAACGTCGGGACAGGGGCCCGAGCAGTACTTC
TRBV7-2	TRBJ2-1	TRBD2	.	CASSFGLAGGRGLEQFF	TGTGCCAGCAGCTTCGGACTAGCGGGGGGGAGGGGTTTGGAGCAGTTCTTC
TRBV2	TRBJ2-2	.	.	CASSEARGTHTGELFF	TGTGCCAGCAGTGAAGCGCGGGGCACCCACACCGGGGAGCTGTTTTTT
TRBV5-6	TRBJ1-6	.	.	CASMGGRSSYNSPLHF	TGTGCCAGCATGGGGGGTAGAAGCTCCTATAATTCACCCCTCCACTTT